This TCR beta chain is drawn from a study of T-cell reconstitution after alpha-beta-depleted transplantation in children. Overall study findings and caveats: TCRbeta diversity was high at day 60 in some patients (a result of surviving recipient T cells and thymic progenitors). When one year had passed after transplant, most T-cell counts and diversity came from newly produced T cells. Alpha-beta T cells about two months after transplant reportedly derived from several hundred expanded graft clones.

V was trimmed by 2 bases and J by 3 bases, leaving 17 bases between them. The CDR3 contains 16 residues. CDR1 MNHEY and CDR2 SMNVEV come from the germline V gene (reference sequence). Unique molecular identifiers were incorporated when the TCRbeta library was constructed. TCRdb fed the PCR reads into MiXCR, producing one record per CDR3 protein. Among 600,000 to 700,000 distinct CDR3 sequences listed, 13% were seen once. This clonotype has a count of ten or more. Its antigen is as yet unknown. The receptor's source is a girl aged 2 to 10 with congenital amegakaryocytic thrombocytopenia, due to receive a stem cell transplant. The rearrangement joins TRBV27 to TRBJ2-7; D gene unclear. The starting material was PBMCs, obtained before TCRalphabeta/CD19-depleted stem cell transplant. The CDR3 sequence is CASSLSSPTTYYEQYF. Here the CDR3 DNA reads TGTGCCAGCAGTTTAAGTAGCCCTACCACGTACTACGAGCAGTACTTC.